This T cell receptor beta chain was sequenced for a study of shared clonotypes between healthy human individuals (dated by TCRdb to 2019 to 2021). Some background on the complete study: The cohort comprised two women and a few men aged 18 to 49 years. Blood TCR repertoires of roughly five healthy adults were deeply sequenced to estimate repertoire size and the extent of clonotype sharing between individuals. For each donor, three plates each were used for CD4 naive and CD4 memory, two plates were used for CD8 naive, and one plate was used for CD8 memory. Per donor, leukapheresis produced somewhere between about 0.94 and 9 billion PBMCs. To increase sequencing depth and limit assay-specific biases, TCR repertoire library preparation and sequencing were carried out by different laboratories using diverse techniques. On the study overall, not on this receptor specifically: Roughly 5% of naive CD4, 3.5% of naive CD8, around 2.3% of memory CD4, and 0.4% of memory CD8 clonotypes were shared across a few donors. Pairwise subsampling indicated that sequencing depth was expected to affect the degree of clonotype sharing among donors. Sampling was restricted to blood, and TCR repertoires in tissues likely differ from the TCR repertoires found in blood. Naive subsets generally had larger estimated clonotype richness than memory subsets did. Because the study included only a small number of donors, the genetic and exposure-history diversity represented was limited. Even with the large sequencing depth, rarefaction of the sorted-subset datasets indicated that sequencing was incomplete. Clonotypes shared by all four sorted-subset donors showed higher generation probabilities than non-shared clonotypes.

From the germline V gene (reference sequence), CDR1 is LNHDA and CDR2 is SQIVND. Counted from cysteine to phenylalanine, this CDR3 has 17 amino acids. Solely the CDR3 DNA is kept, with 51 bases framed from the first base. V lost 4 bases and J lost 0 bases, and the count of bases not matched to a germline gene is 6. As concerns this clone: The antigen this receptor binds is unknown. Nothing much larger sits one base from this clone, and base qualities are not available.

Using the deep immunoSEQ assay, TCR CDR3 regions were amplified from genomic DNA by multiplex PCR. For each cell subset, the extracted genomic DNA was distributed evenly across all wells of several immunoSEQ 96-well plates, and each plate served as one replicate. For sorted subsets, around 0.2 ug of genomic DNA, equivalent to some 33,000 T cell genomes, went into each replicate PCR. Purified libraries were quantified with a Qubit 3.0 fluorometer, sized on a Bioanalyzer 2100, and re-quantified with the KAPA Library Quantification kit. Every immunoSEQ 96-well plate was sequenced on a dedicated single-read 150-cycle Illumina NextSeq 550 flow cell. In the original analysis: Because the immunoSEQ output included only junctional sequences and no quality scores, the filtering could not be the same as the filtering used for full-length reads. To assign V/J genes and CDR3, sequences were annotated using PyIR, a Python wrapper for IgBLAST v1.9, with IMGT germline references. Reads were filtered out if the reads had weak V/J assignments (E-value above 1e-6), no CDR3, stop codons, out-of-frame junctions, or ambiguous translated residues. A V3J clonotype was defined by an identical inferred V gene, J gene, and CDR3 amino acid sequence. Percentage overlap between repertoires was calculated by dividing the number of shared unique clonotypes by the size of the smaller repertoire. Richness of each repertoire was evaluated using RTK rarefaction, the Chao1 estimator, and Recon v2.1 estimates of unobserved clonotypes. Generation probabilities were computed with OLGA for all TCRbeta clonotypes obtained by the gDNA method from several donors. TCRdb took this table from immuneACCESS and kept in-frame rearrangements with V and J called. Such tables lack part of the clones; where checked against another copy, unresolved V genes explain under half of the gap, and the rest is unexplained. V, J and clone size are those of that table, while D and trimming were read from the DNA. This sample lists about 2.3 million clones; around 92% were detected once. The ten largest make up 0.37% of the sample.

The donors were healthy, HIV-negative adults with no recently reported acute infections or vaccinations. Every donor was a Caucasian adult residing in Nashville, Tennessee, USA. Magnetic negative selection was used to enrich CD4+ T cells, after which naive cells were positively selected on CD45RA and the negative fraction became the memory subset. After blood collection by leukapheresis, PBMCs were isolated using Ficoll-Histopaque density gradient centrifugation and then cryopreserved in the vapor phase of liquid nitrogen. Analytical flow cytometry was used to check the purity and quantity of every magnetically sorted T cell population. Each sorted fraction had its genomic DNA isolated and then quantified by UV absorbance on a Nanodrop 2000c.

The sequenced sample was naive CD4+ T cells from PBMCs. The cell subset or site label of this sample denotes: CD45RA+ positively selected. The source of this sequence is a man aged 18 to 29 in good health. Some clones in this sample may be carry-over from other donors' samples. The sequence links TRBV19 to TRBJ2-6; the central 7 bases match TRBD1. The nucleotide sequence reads TGTGCCAGTAGTAGGACAGGTATCACCTCTGGGGCCAACGTCCTGACTTTC. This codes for CASSRTGITSGANVLTF.